This T cell receptor (beta chain) stems from a study of spatial heterogeneity in lung cancer. The time point was: blood at routine non-recurrence follow-up after resection. No cells were sorted before sequencing. The whole RNA sequenced was extracted from tumor, nontumor lung or frozen PBMC. One entry per CDR3 protein, called by TCRdb with MiXCR from the 5' RACE reads. Seen here are around 110,000 distinct CDR3 sequences, about 12% observed once, and the top ten hold around a sixth. The J segment lost 3 bases and the V segment lost 1 base, leaving 7 bases of the junction unmatched. The germline CDR1 and CDR2 sequences are MGHRA and YSYEKL. This CDR3 is built from 16 residues.

This clonotype was obtained from a male donor with early-stage non-small cell lung cancer. Sequencing was performed on PBMCs, taken at follow-up. J is TRBJ2-3 and V is TRBV4-1; 7 positions agree with TRBD2. DNA of the CDR3: TGCGCCAGCAGCCAAGTGTTTAGGGGAGGGACAGATACGCAGTATTTT. It encodes CASSQVFRGGTDTQYF.